The present T cell receptor beta chain was sequenced within a study of kidney transplant recipient with SARS-CoV-2 infection. One entry per CDR3 protein results from TCRdb running MiXCR on the reads. Of 200,000 to 300,000 distinct CDR3 sequences listed, around 26% are singletons. This clonotype was counted a few times. The germline gives CDR1 SGHRS, CDR2 YFSETQ. Trimming shortened V by 1 base and J by 10 bases, and 6 bases separated the two germline ends. This CDR3 contains 11 residues. Source: a blood sample, taken at baseline and between days 110 and 120 from a kidney transplant recipient. The TCR originated in a male patient in his 30s who had COVID-19 and was a kidney transplant recipient. Some T cells may be graft donor cells. The chain employs TRBV5-1 and TRBJ2-1; D is possibly TRBD2 (6 bases). The CDR3 nucleotides are TGCGCCAGCAGCTTGAGCGGGGAGCAGTTCTTC. This translates into CASSLSGEQFF.